Shown below are 13 T cell receptor beta chains from a single sample sequenced in a study of T cells in Graves' hyperthyroidism and ophthalmopathy. TCR beta CDR3 region amplification was performed from RNA transcripts. Initially, a first-round RT-PCR of the TCR CDR3 employed the HTBI primer set. TCRdb passed the multiplex PCR reads through MiXCR, listing each CDR3 protein once. The sample includes about 560,000 distinct CDR3 sequences, 14% of them seen just once. Input material: blood. The origin of the receptors is a middle-aged woman with Graves' hyperthyroidism.

Only a few counts were recorded for this clonotype. The chain has TRBV12-5 and TRBJ2-3; 9 nucleotides align to TRBD1. The ends lost 7 bases at V and 3 bases at J; junction bases unmatched: 8. The CDR3 extends over 15 amino acids. The germline gives CDR1 LGHNT, CDR2 FRNRAP. CDR3 in DNA: TGTGCTAGTGCATCCCGGGACAGGGAAACAGATACGCAGTATTTT. The encoded protein is CASASRDRETDTQYF.

The table lists this clonotype with a few counts. The chain joins TRBV3-1 to TRBJ2-7; no reliable D call. CDR3 length equals 15 residues. V was shortened by 4 bases and J by 2 bases, with 15 bases between the two germline ends. Germline CDR1 and CDR2: LGHDT and YNNKEL (reference sequence). CDR3 sequence: CASSLLMSATYEQYF. DNA for the CDR3: TGTGCCAGCAGCCTTTTGATGTCCGCGACCTACGAGCAGTACTTC.

This clonotype was observed many times. The chain couples TRBV28 to TRBJ2-7; 7 nucleotides line up with TRBD2. With 11 bases clipped from V and 0 bases from J, the junction kept 1 base outside the gene matches. The CDR3 is made up of 11 amino acids. Germline V lookup: CDR1 MDHEN, CDR2 SYDVKM. CDR3 loop: CAAGDSYEQYF. The DNA for the CDR3 is TGTGCCGCGGGAGACTCCTACGAGCAGTACTTC.

The chain recombines TRBV7-8 with TRBJ2-3, with 7 bases lining up with TRBD1. Germline loops: CDR1 SGHVS, CDR2 FQNEAQ. This CDR3 is 15 amino acids long. Germline trimming cut 3 bases from V and 4 bases from J; bases unmatched to any gene: 7. The CDR3 bases are TGTGCCAGCAGCTTTACAGGGGAGAGGGCAGATACGCAGTATTTT. Its protein is CASSFTGERADTQYF.

With regard to this clonotype: This may be a read error: a much more frequent sequence differs by one nucleotide. This chain links TRBV15 with TRBJ1-5, with TRBD1 matching 7 bases. The germline gives CDR1 LNHNV, CDR2 YYDKDF (reference sequence). With V trimmed by 0 bases and J by 9 bases, 8 bases remained unmatched. CDR3 size: 15 residues. CDR3 sequence: CATSRDGQAGRPQHF. For the CDR3, the DNA is TGTGCCACCAGCAGAGATGGACAGGCGGGCCGGCCCCAGCATTTT.

Many counts were recorded for this clonotype. The rearrangement joins TRBV11-3 to TRBJ2-1; 8 nucleotides match TRBD1. The germline CDR1 and CDR2 sequences are SGHNT and YENEEA. The CDR3 sequence is 12 residues long. V lost 5 bases to trimming and J lost 13 bases; unmatched junction nucleotides: 7. CDR3 nucleotide sequence: TGTGCCAGCAGCGTTCGGGACAGGCCACAGTTCTTC. This gives the protein CASSVRDRPQFF.

This clonotype was counted ten times or more. The rearrangement joins TRBV6-1 to TRBJ1-1, with D perhaps TRBD1 (5 bases). This CDR3 has 18 amino acids. Looked up from germline, CDR1 is MNHNS and CDR2 is SASEGT. V was cut by 2 bases and J by 1 base, with 20 bases left in between. The CDR3 here is CASSELYRINLGNTEAFF. The CDR3 bases are TGTGCCAGCAGTGAATTGTACAGGATTAACCTCGGGAACACTGAAGCTTTCTTT.

There are many counts of this clonotype. CDR3 bases: TGTGCCAGCAGAGTCGGGCGTCTGTCGAGGACTAGCGGGAGAGTTAATGAGCAGTTCTTC. Amino acid sequence: CASRVGRLSRTSGRVNEQFF. The genes are TRBV6-2 or TRBV6-3 and TRBJ2-1; 13 bases fit TRBD2. Germline loops: CDR1 MNHEY, CDR2 SVGEGT. The length of the CDR3 is 20 residues. Germline trimming cut 6 bases from V and 7 bases from J; bases unmatched to any gene: 21.

The genes are TRBV7-2 and TRBJ1-4; D is uncertain. This CDR3 comprises 17 residues. V was pared by 1 base and J by 0 bases, with 12 bases between. CDR1 and CDR2 (germline): SGHTA, FQGNSA. The CDR3 nucleotides are TGTGCCAGCAGCTTAGTTGATTTGGGAGCAACTAATGAAAAACTGTTTTTT. It is translated as CASSLVDLGATNEKLFF.

This clonotype occurred many times. The CDR3 is CASSLWGLAGGSYEQYF. In DNA, the CDR3 is TGTGCCAGCAGTTTATGGGGACTAGCGGGAGGGTCCTACGAGCAGTACTTC. The chain employs TRBV28 and TRBJ2-7, with 16 bases fitting TRBD2. The V segment lost 0 bases and the J segment 1 base; nucleotides outside the gene matches: 0. Germline V gene lookup returns CDR1 MDHEN and CDR2 SYDVKM. CDR3 size: 17 residues.

At least ten counts were recorded for this clonotype. The rearrangement links TRBV5-1 to TRBJ1-1; 7 bases agree with TRBD1. V trimming: 4 bases; J trimming: 1 base; junction bases outside the gene matches: 4. Germline-derived CDR1 and CDR2 are SGHRS and YFSETQ. CDR3 length: 14 residues. CDR3 DNA sequence: TGCGCCAGCAGCGGAGGGGGCCAGAACACTGAAGCTTTCTTT. Amino acid sequence: CASSGGGQNTEAFF.

This clonotype came up many times. This sequence joins TRBV10-3 and TRBJ2-5; the match to TRBD2 covers 10 bases. Looked up from germline, CDR1 is ENHRY and CDR2 is SYGVKD. The V gene end was trimmed by 3 bases and the J gene end by 3 bases; junction bases not matched to a gene: 7. The CDR3 consists of 16 residues. The CDR3 coding sequence is TGTGCCATCAGTGATCGAAGCGGGAGGGCGGAAGAGACCCAGTACTTC. Its translation: CAISDRSGRAEETQYF.

For this clonotype: This may be a read error, as it is one base from a much larger clone. The V and J genes are TRBV20-1 and TRBJ1-1; no clear D. The CDR3 extends over 16 amino acids. The germline V gene has CDR1 DFQATT and CDR2 SNEGSKA (reference sequence). The DNA of the CDR3 is TGCAGTGCTGGAGATTGGGCAGGACCCATGAACACTGAAGCTTTCTTT. Amino acid sequence: CSAGDWAGPMNTEAFF.